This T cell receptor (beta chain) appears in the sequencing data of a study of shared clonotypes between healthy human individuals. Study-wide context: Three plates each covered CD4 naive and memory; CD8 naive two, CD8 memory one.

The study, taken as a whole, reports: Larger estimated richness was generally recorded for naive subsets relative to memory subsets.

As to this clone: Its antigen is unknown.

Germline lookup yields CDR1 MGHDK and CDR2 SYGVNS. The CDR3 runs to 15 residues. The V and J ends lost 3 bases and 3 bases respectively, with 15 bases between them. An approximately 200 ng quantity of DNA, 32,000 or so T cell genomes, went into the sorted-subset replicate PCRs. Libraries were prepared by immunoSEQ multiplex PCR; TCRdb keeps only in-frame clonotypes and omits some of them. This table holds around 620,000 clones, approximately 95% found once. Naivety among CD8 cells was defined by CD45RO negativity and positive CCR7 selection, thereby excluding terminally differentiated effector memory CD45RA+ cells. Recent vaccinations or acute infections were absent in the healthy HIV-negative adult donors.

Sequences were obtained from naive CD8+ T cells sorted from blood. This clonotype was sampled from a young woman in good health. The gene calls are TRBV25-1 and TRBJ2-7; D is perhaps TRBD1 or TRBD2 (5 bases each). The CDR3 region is CASSDPGRSRYEQYF. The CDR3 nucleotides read TGTGCCAGCAGTGACCCGGGACGTTCTCGCTACGAGCAGTACTTC.